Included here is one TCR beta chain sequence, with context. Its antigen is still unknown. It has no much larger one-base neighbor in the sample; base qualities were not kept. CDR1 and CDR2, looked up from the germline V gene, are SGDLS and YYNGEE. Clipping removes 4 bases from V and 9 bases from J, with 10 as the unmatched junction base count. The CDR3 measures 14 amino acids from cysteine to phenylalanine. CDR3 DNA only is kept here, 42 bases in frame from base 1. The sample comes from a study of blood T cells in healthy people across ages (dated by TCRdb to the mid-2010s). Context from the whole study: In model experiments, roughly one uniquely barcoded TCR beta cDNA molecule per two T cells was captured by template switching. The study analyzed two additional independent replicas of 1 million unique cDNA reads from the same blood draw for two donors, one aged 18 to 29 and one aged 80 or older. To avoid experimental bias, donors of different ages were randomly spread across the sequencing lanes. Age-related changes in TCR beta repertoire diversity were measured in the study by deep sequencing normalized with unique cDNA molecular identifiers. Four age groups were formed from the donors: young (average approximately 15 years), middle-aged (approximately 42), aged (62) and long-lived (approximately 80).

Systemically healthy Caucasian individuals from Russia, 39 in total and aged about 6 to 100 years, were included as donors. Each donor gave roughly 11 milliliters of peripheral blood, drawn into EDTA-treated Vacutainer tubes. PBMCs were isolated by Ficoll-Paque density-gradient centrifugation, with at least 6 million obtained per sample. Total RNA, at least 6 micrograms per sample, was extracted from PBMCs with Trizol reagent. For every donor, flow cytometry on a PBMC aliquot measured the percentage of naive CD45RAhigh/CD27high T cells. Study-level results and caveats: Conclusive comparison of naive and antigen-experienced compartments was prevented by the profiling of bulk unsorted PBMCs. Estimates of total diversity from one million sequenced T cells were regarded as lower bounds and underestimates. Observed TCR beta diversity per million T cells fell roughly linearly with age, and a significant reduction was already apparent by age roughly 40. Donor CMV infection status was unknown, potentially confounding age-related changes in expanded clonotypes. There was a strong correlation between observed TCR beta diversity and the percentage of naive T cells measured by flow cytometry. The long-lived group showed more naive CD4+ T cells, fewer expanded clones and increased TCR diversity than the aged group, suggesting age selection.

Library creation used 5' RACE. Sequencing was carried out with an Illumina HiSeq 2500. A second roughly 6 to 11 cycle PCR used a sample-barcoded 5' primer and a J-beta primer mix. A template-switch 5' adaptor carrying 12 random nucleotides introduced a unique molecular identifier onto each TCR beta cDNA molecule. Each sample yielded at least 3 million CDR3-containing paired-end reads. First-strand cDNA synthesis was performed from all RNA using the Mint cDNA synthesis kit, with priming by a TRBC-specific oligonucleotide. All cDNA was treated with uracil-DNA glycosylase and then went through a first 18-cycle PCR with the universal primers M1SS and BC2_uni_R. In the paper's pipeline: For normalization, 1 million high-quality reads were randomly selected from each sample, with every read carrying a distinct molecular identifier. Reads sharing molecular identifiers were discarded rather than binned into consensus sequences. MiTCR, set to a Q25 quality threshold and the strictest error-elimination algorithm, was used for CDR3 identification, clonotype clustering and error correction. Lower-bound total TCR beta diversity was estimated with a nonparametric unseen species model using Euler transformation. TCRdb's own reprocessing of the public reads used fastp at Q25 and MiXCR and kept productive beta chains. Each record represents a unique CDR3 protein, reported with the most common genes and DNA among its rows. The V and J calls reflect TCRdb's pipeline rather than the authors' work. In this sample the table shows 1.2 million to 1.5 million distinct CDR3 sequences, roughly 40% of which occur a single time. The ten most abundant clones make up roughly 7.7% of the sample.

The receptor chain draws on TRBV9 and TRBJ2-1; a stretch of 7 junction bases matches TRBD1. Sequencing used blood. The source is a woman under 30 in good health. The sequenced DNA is TGTGCCAGCAGCATACGAGGGGGCTCGGGTGAGCAGTTCTTC. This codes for CASSIRGGSGEQFF.